The 21 T cell receptor beta chains listed next were all sequenced from one sample in a study of blood T cell repertoires in COVID-19. Produced via immunoSEQ multiplex PCR; TCRdb's table is partial and in-frame only. Of approximately 200,000 clones listed, roughly 88% are singletons. Material: peripheral blood. These receptors were collected from a human donor with active or convalescent COVID-19. The donor label of this sample is uncertain.

The genes are TRBV6-5 and TRBJ2-1, with no clear D. V was clipped by 10 bases and J by 0 bases, with 10 bases between them. There are 13 residues in the CDR3. CDR1 MNHEY and CDR2 SVGAGI come from the germline V gene. CDR3 nucleotides: TGTGCCACCAGGTTAGACTCCTACAATGAGCAGTTCTTC. Its translation is CATRLDSYNEQFF.

The chain combines TRBV9 with TRBJ1-2, with D unresolved. The CDR3 is 15 amino acids. The V and J ends lost 0 bases and 5 bases respectively, with 14 bases between them. Germline CDR1 is SGDLS and CDR2 is YYNGEE. CDR3 in DNA: TGTGCCAGCAGCGTAGTTGGGAGGGCGCCTTATGGCTACACCTTC. It translates to CASSVVGRAPYGYTF.

J is TRBJ2-7 and V is TRBV6-1, with 7 bases lining up with TRBD1. V lost 5 bases and J lost 2; bases outside the gene matches: 6. The CDR3 has 14 amino acids. Germline V lookup: CDR1 MNHNS, CDR2 SASEGT. CDR3 bases: TGTGCCAGCAGTCCCGCCACAGGGGCCTACGAGCAGTACTTC. As protein: CASSPATGAYEQYF.

There are a few counts of this clone. This sequence joins TRBV5-1 and TRBJ2-5, with 7 bases identical to TRBD2. V trimming: 1 base; J trimming: 1 base; junction bases outside the gene matches: 4. CDR1 SGHRS and CDR2 YFSETQ come from the germline V gene. The CDR3 runs to 15 residues. Here the CDR3 DNA reads TGCGCCAGCAGCTTGCAATCTAGCGGCCAAGAGACCCAGTACTTC. The encoded protein is CASSLQSSGQETQYF.

V and J are TRBV2 and TRBJ2-2; D uncertain. The ends were cut back, 8 bases at V and 2 bases at J, with 15 bases in the middle. The CDR3 has 15 amino acids. Germline lookup yields CDR1 SNHLY and CDR2 FYNNEI. The CDR3 sequence: CASSRFDPNTGELFF. The DNA for the CDR3 is TGTGCCAGCTCCAGGTTTGATCCTAACACCGGGGAGCTGTTTTTT.

The V gene is TRBV7-2, the J gene TRBJ1-4; D perhaps matches TRBD1 (6 bases). V was shortened by 5 bases and J by 7 bases, with 14 bases between the two germline ends. CDR3 length: 14 amino acids. From germline, CDR1 is SGHTA and CDR2 FQGNSA. CDR3 residues: CASSQGGSGEKLFF. DNA for the CDR3: TGTGCCAGCAGCCAAGGGGGATCGGGTGAAAAACTGTTTTTT.

The CDR3 nucleotides read TGTGCCAGTAGTGGGACAGGGGGCAACACTGAAGCTTTCTTT. Encoded protein: CASSGTGGNTEAFF. The chain couples TRBV19 to TRBJ1-1; 12 bases map to TRBD1. This CDR3 comprises 14 residues. J gave up 2 bases and V 5 bases, and 0 bases lay outside the gene matches. CDR1 and CDR2 (germline): LNHDA, SQIVND (reference sequence).

The V gene is TRBV30, the J gene TRBJ1-2; D is undetermined. The CDR3 is 13 amino acids. Germline CDR1 GTSNPN, CDR2 SVGIG (reference sequence). V was pared by 5 bases and J by 0 bases, with 10 bases between. This chain's CDR3 is CAWQSDSNYGYTF. CDR3 nucleotide sequence: TGTGCCTGGCAATCCGACTCTAACTATGGCTACACCTTC.

The chain carries TRBV6-2 or TRBV6-3 and TRBJ1-1; D gene unclear. Germline V lookup: CDR1 MNHEY, CDR2 SVGEGT. Trimming cost V 0 bases and J 3 bases, with 11 bases left between them. The CDR3 covers 15 residues. The chain's CDR3 is CASSYSNPGYTEAFF. The CDR3 nucleotides are TGTGCCAGCAGTTACTCGAATCCGGGGTACACTGAAGCTTTCTTT.

The rearrangement uses TRBV6-2 or TRBV6-3 and TRBJ2-7, with 13 bases aligning to TRBD2. Germline assignment: CDR1 MNHEY and CDR2 SVGEGT. Trimming cost V 5 bases and J 5 bases; bases outside gene matches: 15. This CDR3 is 18 amino acids long. The CDR3 DNA sequence: TGTGCCAGCAGTAGCTCAAGGTCCGGACTAGCGGGGGCAAACGAGCAGTACTTC. Residues: CASSSSRSGLAGANEQYF.

This chain connects TRBV28 to TRBJ1-6, with D possibly matching TRBD1 (6 bases). This CDR3 comprises 15 residues. Germline V gene lookup returns CDR1 MDHEN and CDR2 SYDVKM. Trimming left V 4 bases short and J 9 bases short, with 16 bases between. The CDR3 sequence is CASSSPGGQGSPLHF. CDR3 sequence (DNA): TGTGCCAGCAGTTCGCCGGGGGGGCAGGGTTCACCCCTCCACTTT.

This chain joins TRBV2 and TRBJ2-6, with D perhaps TRBD1 (6 bases). The V gene's germline CDR1 is SNHLY and CDR2 FYNNEI. CDR3 size: 17 residues. Trimming cost V 7 bases and J 4 bases, with 20 bases left between them. The CDR3: CASIGYSGAEGANVLTF. As DNA, the CDR3 is TGTGCCAGCATAGGTTATTCAGGGGCGGAAGGGGCCAACGTCCTGACTTTC. Full variable domain (rest looked up from reference TRBV2 and TRBJ2-6): EPEVTQTPSHQVTQMGQEVILRCVPISNHLYFYWYRQILGQKVEFLVSFYNNEISEKSEIFDDQFSVERPDGSNFTLKIRSTKLEDSAMYFCASIGYSGAEGANVLTFGAGSRLTVL.

The chain carries TRBV3-1 (or the pseudogene TRBV3-2) and TRBJ2-2; 9 nucleotides line up with TRBD2. Germline trimming cut 4 bases from V and 1 base from J; bases unmatched to any gene: 13. Germline CDR1 reads LGHDT; CDR2 reads YNNKEL (reference sequence). The CDR3 covers 19 residues. CDR3 sequence: CASSRPIGSGGWNTGELFF. As DNA, the CDR3 is TGTGCCAGCAGCCGACCCATTGGTAGCGGGGGCTGGAACACCGGGGAGCTGTTTTTT.

The chain joins TRBV29-1 to TRBJ2-7, with D perhaps TRBD1 (5 bases). Germline CDR1 SQVTM, CDR2 ANQGSEA. V lost 0 bases and J 2 bases, leaving 5 bases between the germline ends. The CDR3 covers 12 residues. The CDR3 bases are TGCAGCGTTGAAGACAGGGCCTACGAGCAGTACTTC. This gives the protein CSVEDRAYEQYF.

V is TRBV7-2 and J is TRBJ2-3, with TRBD2 as a possible D gene (5 bases). Germline CDR1 and CDR2: SGHTA and FQGNSA. The CDR3 consists of 16 residues. Trimming pared 1 base from V and 6 bases from J, leaving 17 bases between. DNA of the CDR3: TGTGCCAGCAGCTTAGGGGTATCCCCGGGATCCGATACGCAGTATTTT. It specifies CASSLGVSPGSDTQYF.

The chain employs TRBV5-1 and TRBJ2-2, with TRBD2 as a possible D gene (6 bases). Trimming cost V 1 base and J 1 base, with 8 bases left between them. The CDR3 is made up of 15 amino acids. Germline CDR1 is SGHRS and CDR2 is YFSETQ. Here the CDR3 reads CASSLLAVNTGELFF. The CDR3 coding sequence is TGCGCCAGCAGCTTGTTAGCGGTGAACACCGGGGAGCTGTTTTTT.

The chain recombines TRBV19 with TRBJ1-5, with D tentatively TRBD1 (6 bases). Trimming cost V 4 bases and J 4 bases, with 8 bases left between them. The length of the CDR3 is 13 residues. Germline values: CDR1 LNHDA, CDR2 SQIVND (reference sequence). The CDR3 protein is CASSRTANQPQHF. In DNA, the CDR3 is TGTGCCAGTAGTAGGACAGCTAATCAGCCCCAGCATTTT.

The chain has TRBV9 and TRBJ2-5; 7 bases fit TRBD2. CDR3 length equals 14 residues. The germline V gene has CDR1 SGDLS and CDR2 YYNGEE. The V segment lost 5 bases and the J segment 2 bases; nucleotides outside the gene matches: 6. CDR3 region: CASSTRGLQETQYF. The CDR3 DNA reads as TGTGCCAGCAGTACCCGGGGACTACAAGAGACCCAGTACTTC.

This clone was picked up one time. This chain joins TRBV7-9 and TRBJ2-7; 8 nucleotides agree with TRBD2. V lost 4 bases to trimming and J lost 0 bases; unmatched junction nucleotides: 11. CDR3 length equals 17 residues. The V gene's germline CDR1 is SEHNR and CDR2 FQNEAQ (reference sequence). CDR3 nucleotides: TGTGCCAGCAGCTCGCCGGGGGGGCTAGCCCTCTCCTACGAGCAGTACTTC. Protein product: CASSSPGGLALSYEQYF. The variable domain in full, completed from reference TRBV7-9 and TRBJ2-7, reads DTGVSQNPRHKITKRGQNVTFRCDPISEHNRLYWYRQTLGQGPEFLTYFQNEAQLEKSRLLSDRFSAERPKGSFSTLEIQRTEQGDSAMYLCASSSPGGLALSYEQYFGPGTRLTVT.

The chain uses TRBV7-6 and TRBJ2-5, with D possibly being TRBD2 (7 bases). This CDR3 region has 15 residues. Looked up from germline, CDR1 is SGHVS and CDR2 is FNYEAQ. Trimming pared 5 bases from V and 0 bases from J, leaving 13 bases between. CDR3 sequence: CASSPMRGHQETQYF. CDR3 bases: TGTGCCAGCAGCCCCATGCGGGGGCACCAAGAGACCCAGTACTTC.

The rearrangement links TRBV5-1 to TRBJ1-4, with 7 bases matching TRBD1. This CDR3 has 14 residues. The germline V gene encodes CDR1 SGHRS and CDR2 YFSETQ. The V segment lost 2 bases and the J segment 2 bases; nucleotides outside the gene matches: 0. CDR3 in amino acids: CASSFRGTNEKLFF. Here the CDR3 DNA reads TGCGCCAGCAGCTTCAGGGGGACTAATGAAAAACTGTTTTTT.